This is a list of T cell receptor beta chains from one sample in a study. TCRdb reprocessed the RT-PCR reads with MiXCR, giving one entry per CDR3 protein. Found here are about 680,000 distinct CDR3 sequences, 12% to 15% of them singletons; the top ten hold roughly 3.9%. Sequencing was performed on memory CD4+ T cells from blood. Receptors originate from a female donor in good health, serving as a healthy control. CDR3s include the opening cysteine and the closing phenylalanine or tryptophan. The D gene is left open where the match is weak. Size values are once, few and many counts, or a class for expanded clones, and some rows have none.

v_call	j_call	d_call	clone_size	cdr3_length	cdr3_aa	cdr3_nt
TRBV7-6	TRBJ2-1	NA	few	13	CASSSDAHNEQFF	TGTGCCAGCAGCTCCGACGCCCACAATGAGCAGTTCTTC
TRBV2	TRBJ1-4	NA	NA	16	CASSEGIGPTSEKLFF	TGTGCCAGCAGTGAAGGTATAGGACCCACCTCGGAAAAACTGTTTTTT
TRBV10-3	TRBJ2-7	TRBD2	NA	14	CAISRLASGHEQYF	TGTGCCATCAGTAGACTAGCGTCGGGCCACGAGCAGTACTTC
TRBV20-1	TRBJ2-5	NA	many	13	CSATQMYQETQYF	TGCAGTGCTACGCAGATGTACCAAGAGACCCAGTACTTC
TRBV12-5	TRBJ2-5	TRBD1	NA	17	CASGLDAGTGGRETQYF	TGTGCTAGTGGTTTGGACGCCGGGACAGGGGGTCGAGAGACCCAGTACTTC
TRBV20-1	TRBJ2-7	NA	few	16	CSASPMRGAHSYEQYF	TGCAGTGCTAGCCCTATGAGGGGCGCCCACTCCTACGAGCAGTACTTC
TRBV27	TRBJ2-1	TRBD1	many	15	CASSTGTGYRDEQFF	TGTGCCAGCAGCACCGGGACAGGGTATCGCGATGAGCAGTTCTTC
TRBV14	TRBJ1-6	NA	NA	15	CASSLMRTENSPLHF	TGTGCCAGCAGCCTCATGAGGACTGAAAATTCACCCCTCCACTTT
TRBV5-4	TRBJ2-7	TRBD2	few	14	CASSFSAGGDEQYF	TGTGCCAGCAGCTTTTCAGCGGGAGGTGACGAGCAGTACTTC
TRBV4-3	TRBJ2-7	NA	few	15	CASSQEVGRFYEQYF	TGCGCCAGCAGCCAAGAAGTCGGCAGGTTCTACGAGCAGTACTTC
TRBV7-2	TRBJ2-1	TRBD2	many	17	CASSLALASGRGDEQFF	TGTGCCAGCAGCTTAGCTCTGGCTAGCGGGAGAGGGGATGAGCAGTTCTTC
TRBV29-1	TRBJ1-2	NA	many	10	CSGQPYGYTF	TGCAGCGGGCAGCCCTATGGCTACACCTTC
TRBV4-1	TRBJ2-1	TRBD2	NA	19	CASSQDPLAGARSYNEQFF	TGCGCCAGCAGCCAAGATCCGCTAGCGGGAGCGCGCTCCTACAATGAGCAGTTCTTC
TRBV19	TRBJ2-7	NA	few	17	CASSISPLQGGSYEQYF	TGTGCCAGTAGTATATCACCCCTCCAAGGTGGCTCCTACGAGCAGTACTTC
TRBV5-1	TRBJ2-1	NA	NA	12	CASSFGDGLLFF	TGCGCCAGCAGCTTCGGAGATGGACTCCTGTTCTTC
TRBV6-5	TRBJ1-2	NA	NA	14	CASSYHDRNYGYTF	TGTGCCAGCAGTTACCACGACAGGAACTATGGCTACACCTTC
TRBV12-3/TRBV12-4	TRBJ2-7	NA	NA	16	CASTLWGGRSAYEQYF	TGTGCCAGCACCCTATGGGGAGGCCGTTCTGCCTACGAGCAGTACTTC
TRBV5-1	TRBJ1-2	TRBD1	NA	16	CASSSSPGQGRLWHTF	TGCGCCAGCAGCTCATCCCCGGGACAGGGGCGACTTTGGCACACCTTC
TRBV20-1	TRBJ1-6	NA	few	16	CSIPRESVTYNSPLHF	TGCAGTATTCCGCGAGAGTCAGTGACCTATAATTCACCCCTCCACTTT
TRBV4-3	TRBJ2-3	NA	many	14	CASSQEFLGDTQYF	TGCGCCAGCAGCCAAGAATTTCTCGGGGATACGCAGTATTTT
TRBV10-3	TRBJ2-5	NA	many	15	CATKGTSYAQETQYF	TGTGCCACCAAGGGAACTAGTTATGCCCAAGAGACCCAGTACTTC
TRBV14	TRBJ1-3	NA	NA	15	CASSVALIAGNTIYF	TGTGCCAGCAGCGTTGCCTTAATCGCTGGAAACACCATATATTTT
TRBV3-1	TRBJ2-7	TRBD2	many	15	CASSQAGTSVPEQYF	TGTGCCAGCAGCCAGGCCGGGACTAGCGTTCCCGAGCAGTACTTC
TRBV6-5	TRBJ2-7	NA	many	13	CASRYSTTYEQYF	TGTGCCAGCAGGTACAGCACCACCTACGAGCAGTACTTC
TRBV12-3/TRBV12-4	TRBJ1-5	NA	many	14	CASSGGYSNQPQHF	TGTGCCAGCAGCGGGGGGTATAGCAATCAGCCCCAGCATTTT
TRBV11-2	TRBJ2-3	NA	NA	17	CASSFRAGGLSTDTQYF	TGTGCCAGCAGCTTTCGGGCAGGGGGACTTAGCACAGATACGCAGTATTTT
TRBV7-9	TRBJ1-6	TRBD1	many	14	CASSFTGDGSPLHF	TGTGCCAGCAGCTTCACAGGGGATGGATCACCCCTCCACTTT
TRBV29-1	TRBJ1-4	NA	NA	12	CSGQTVGEKLFF	TGCAGCGGACAAACAGTAGGAGAAAAACTGTTTTTT
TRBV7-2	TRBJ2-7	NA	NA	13	CASSLGFYVEQYF	TGTGCCAGCAGCTTAGGATTCTACGTAGAGCAGTACTTC
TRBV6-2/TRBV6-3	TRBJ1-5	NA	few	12	CASSEQGQPQHF	TGTGCCAGCAGTGAACAGGGCCAGCCCCAGCATTTT
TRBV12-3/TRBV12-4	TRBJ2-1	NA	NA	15	CASSLGGQPLDEQFF	TGTGCCAGCAGTTTAGGAGGGCAGCCCCTTGATGAGCAGTTCTTC
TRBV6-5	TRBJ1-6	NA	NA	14	CASSLPSGNSPLHF	TGTGCCAGCAGCCTCCCCAGCGGTAATTCACCCCTCCACTTT
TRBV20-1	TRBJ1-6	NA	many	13	CSAPDRGNSPLHF	TGCAGTGCGCCGGATAGGGGGAATTCACCCCTCCACTTT
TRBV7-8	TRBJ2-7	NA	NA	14	CASTGGGAIYEQYF	TGTGCCAGCACCGGTGGTGGGGCGATCTACGAGCAGTACTTC
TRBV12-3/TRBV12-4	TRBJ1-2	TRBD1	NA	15	CASSYGGQGYYGYTF	TGTGCCAGCAGTTACGGGGGACAGGGTTACTATGGCTACACCTTC
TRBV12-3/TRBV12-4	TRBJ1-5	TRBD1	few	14	CASSLGQSIQPQHF	TGTGCCAGCAGTTTGGGACAGTCTATTCAGCCCCAGCATTTT
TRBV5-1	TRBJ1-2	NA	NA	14	CASSLEPPVRNYTF	TGCGCCAGCAGCTTGGAACCTCCGGTCCGCAACTACACCTTC
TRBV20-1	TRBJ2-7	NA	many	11	CSAGPPREQYF	TGCAGTGCTGGCCCCCCTCGCGAGCAGTACTTC
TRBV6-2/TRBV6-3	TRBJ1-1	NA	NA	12	CASRSGVAEAFF	TGTGCCAGCAGATCAGGGGTCGCTGAAGCTTTCTTT
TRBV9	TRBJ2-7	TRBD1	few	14	CASSPPGQGAKQYF	TGTGCCAGCAGCCCTCCAGGACAGGGTGCTAAGCAGTACTTC
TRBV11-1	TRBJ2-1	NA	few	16	CASSHHTSRSYNEQFF	TGTGCCAGCAGCCATCATACTAGTAGATCCTACAATGAGCAGTTCTTC
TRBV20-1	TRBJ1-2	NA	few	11	CSARGLAGYTF	TGCAGTGCTAGGGGCCTCGCCGGCTACACCTTC